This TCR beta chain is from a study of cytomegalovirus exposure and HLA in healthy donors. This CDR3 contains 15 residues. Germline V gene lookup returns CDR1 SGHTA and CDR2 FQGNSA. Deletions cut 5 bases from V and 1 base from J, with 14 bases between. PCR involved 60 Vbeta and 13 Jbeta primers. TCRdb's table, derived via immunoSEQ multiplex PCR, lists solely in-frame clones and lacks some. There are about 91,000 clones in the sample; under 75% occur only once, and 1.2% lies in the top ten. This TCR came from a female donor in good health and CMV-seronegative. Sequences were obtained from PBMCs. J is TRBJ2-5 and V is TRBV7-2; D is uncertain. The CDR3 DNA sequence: TGTGCCAGCAGCCCTATTCCGGGTTTCCAAGAGACCCAGTACTTC. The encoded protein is CASSPIPGFQETQYF. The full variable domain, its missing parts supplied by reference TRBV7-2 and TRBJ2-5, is GAGVSQSPSNKVTEKGKDVELRCDPISGHTALYWYRQSLGQGLEFLIYFQGNSAPDKSGLPSDRFSAERTGGSVSTLTIQRTQQEDSAVYLCASSPIPGFQETQYFGPGTRLLVL.